Given below is one T cell receptor (beta chain) in context. Assay used: immunoSEQ multiplex PCR; TCRdb lists only in-frame clones, some missing. The data show approximately 31,000 clones, around nine tenths seen once. This specimen comes from a study of blood T cell repertoires in COVID-19. As for the study in general: Sources were T cells, B-cell-depleted T cells, or PBMCs; the material itself was cDNA or gDNA.

Germline lookup yields CDR1 GTSNPN and CDR2 SVGIG (reference sequence). V lost 0 bases to trimming and J lost 7 bases, with 12 bases between them. This CDR3 is built from 13 residues. The source of this sequence is a human donor in a cohort sampled during active COVID-19. This chain uses TRBV30 with TRBJ2-5; possible D gene TRBD2, 6 bases. Sequencing used peripheral blood. The CDR3, as DNA: TGTGCCTGGAGTGTAGCGGCGGAGGGGACCCAGTACTTC. Encoded protein: CAWSVAAEGTQYF. Drawing the rest from reference TRBV30 and TRBJ2-5, the complete variable domain is SQTIHQWPATLVQPVGSPLSLECTVEGTSNPNLYWYRQAAGRGLQLLFYSVGIGQISSEVPQNLSASRPQDRQFILSSKKLLLSDSGFYLCAWSVAAEGTQYFGPGTRLLVL.